This TCR beta chain is from a study of memory CD4+ T cells and cytomegalovirus serostatus (dated by TCRdb to between 2018 and 2021). With regard to the full study: The 35 or so healthy Belgian adults in the cohort included 9 who were CMV seropositive and roughly 24 who were CMV seronegative. To replicate a published TCR-based CMV serostatus classifier, the researchers sequenced the CD4+ memory TCRbeta repertoires of a Belgian cohort whose cytomegalovirus serostatus was known. The paper's findings and limits, for the study overall: Unlike the original study, which covered naive and memory CD4+ and CD8+ populations, the Belgian study sequenced only CD4+CD45RO+ memory cells. The results were read as suggesting that the CMV-associated TCR signature is, for the most part, present in the CD4+ memory repertoire. CMV serostatus prediction reached a median bootstrapped AUC of nearly 0.96 with the original framework and 0.91 with a US-trained random forest. Of under 200 previously reported CMV-associated TCRbeta sequences, over 65 appeared in the CD4+ memory repertoires, each in one to five individuals. A median bootstrapped AUC of about 0.95 with a 95% CI of 0.76-1.00 was achieved on the Belgian cohort by the original-framework classifier.

A remark on this clone: Its antigen is currently not known. Base qualities are missing; no much larger clone stands one base away.

A FACSAria II was used to sort memory CD4+ T cells, defined as single viable CD3+CD4+CD8-CD45RO+ cells. CMV serostatus was assessed using a Roche Elecsys assay, by which serum IgG against CMV pp150, pp28, p38 and p52 was detected. After thawing, total CD4+ T cells were enriched by positive selection with CD4 magnetic microbeads. The samples came from a different study that was designed specifically to examine the CD4+ T cell memory repertoire. Following standard operating procedures, peripheral blood mononuclear cells were isolated and cryopreserved, while serum was kept at -80 degrees C. The staining used CD3-PerCP (BW264/56), CD4-APC (RPA-T4), CD45RO-PE (UCHT1) and CD8-Pacific Orange (3B5) antibodies, and Sytox blue was used to exclude non-viable cells. Genomic DNA was extracted from sorted cells with the Quick-DNA Microprep Kit. Amplification of TCRbeta DNA was done with the immunoSEQ hsTCRbeta kit, following the protocol from the manufacturer. TCRbeta libraries were sequenced on an Illumina MiSeq instrument. In the authors' own workflow: Following removal of out-of-frame sequences, roughly 2 million distinct TCRbeta sequences were retained, with an average of roughly 67,000 per individual. Each individual was scored using the number of some 150 previously reported CMV-associated TCRbeta sequences that the individual carried and the total number of productive distinct TCRbeta sequences. A beta-binomial model was reimplemented in Python, and scikit-learn random forests with default parameters were trained on US cohort data. Classifier performance on the Belgian cohort was summarized as median AUC with percentile confidence intervals over 10,000 bootstrap iterations. TCRdb retrieved this table from immuneACCESS and kept in-frame rearrangements only. Not all clones are present; in checked studies, unresolved V genes account for under half, and no reason is known for the remainder. V and J calls and clone size are those listed in that table; D and trimming were worked out from the DNA. Recorded for this sample are fewer than 40,000 clones; around 79% of them occurred a single time. The ten largest clones capture approximately 5.7% of the sample.

Sequences LNHDA (CDR1) and SQIVND (CDR2) are obtained from the germline V gene (reference sequence). CDR3 length: 16 amino acids, cysteine to phenylalanine. The retained sequence is limited to the CDR3, 48 bases, with the frame set at the first base. V loses 1 base, J loses 1 base, and the germline ends lie 11 bases apart. The sequencing sample was made of memory CD4+ T cells from blood. The clonotype originates from an adult in good health and CMV-seropositive. The chain links TRBV19 with TRBJ1-5; TRBD1 could be the D gene, as 5 bases match. The DNA sequence is as follows: TGTGCCAGTAGTATAGGCGGGGCCGGGAGCAATCAGCCCCAGCATTTT. Its translation reads: CASSIGGAGSNQPQHF.